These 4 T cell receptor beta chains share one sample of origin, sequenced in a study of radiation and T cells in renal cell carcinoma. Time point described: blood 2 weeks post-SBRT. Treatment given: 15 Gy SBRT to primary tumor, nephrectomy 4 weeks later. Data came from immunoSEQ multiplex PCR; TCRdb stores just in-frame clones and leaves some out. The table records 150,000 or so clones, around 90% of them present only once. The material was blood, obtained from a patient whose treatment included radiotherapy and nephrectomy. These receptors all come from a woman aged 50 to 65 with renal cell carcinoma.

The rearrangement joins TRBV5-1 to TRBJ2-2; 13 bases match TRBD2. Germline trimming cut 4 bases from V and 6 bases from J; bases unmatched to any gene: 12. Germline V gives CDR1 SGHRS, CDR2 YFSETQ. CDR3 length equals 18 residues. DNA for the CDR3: TGCGCCAGCAGCATACGACAATCGGGACTAGCGGGGCCCGGGGAGCTGTTTTTT. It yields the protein CASSIRQSGLAGPGELFF.

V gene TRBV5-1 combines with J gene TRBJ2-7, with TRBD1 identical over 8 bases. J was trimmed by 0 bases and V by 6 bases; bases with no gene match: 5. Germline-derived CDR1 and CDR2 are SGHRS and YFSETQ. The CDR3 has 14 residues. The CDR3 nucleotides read TGCGCCAGCACCGCCGGGACAGGCTCCTACGAGCAGTACTTC. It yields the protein CASTAGTGSYEQYF.

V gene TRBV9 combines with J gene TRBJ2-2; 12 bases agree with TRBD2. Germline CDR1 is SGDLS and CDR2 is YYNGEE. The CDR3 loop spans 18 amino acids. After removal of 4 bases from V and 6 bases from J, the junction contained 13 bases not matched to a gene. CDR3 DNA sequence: TGTGCCAGCAGCCCTCGGCTAGCGGGGGGGCCTTTTCCCGGGGAGCTGTTTTTT. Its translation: CASSPRLAGGPFPGELFF.

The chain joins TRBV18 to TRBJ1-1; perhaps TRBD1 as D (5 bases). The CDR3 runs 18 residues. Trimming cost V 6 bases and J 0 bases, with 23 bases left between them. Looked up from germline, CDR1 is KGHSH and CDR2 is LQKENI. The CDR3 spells CASSQVSGTGGLNTEAFF. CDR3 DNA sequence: TGTGCCAGCTCTCAAGTTTCCGGAACAGGCGGATTGAACACTGAAGCTTTCTTT.